Sequencing of this T cell receptor beta chain was carried out in a study of cytomegalovirus exposure and HLA in healthy donors. Study-level background: Early released data had tens of millions of unique TCRs, all coming from HLA-typed donors.

With respect to this clone: Its antigen is not identified.

Study-wide findings and caveats: The authors enumerated over 150 TCR beta chains as linked to cytomegalovirus. In a later analysis, across HLA loci, associated TCR counts were highest for DRB1, lowest for HLA-C. Among immune exposure information, only CMV serostatus was available.

V lost 5 bases and J lost 1, with 15 bases in between. Germline-derived CDR1 and CDR2 are MNHEY and SMNVEV (reference sequence). The CDR3 sequence is 15 residues long. Researchers ran the PCR with 60 Vbeta and 13 Jbeta primers. Generated by immunoSEQ multiplex PCR, the TCRdb table keeps only in-frame clones and is missing some. Here the sample spans 130,000 to 150,000 clones, roughly 62% being singletons. The TCR was taken from a man aged 55-75 years in good health and CMV-seronegative. The V gene is TRBV27, the J gene TRBJ2-7, with D possibly TRBD2 on 5 matching bases. The specimen sequenced was PBMCs. CDR3 amino acids: CASSVTRTGSYEQYF. Here the CDR3 DNA reads TGTGCCAGCAGTGTTACACGGACGGGATCCTACGAGCAGTACTTC.